The entry below gives a single TCR beta chain sequence along with its context. No antigen is known for it. This entry belongs to a study of T-cell memory formation after mild COVID-19. General study results and limits: Clones that contracted from day 15 to 85 were balanced CD4/CD8, while later expanders leaned CD4+.

Each CDR3 protein gets one entry after TCRdb re-called the 5' RACE reads with MiXCR. The profile shows hundreds of thousands of distinct CDR3 sequences, roughly 22% of them singletons. The origin of this receptor is an adult woman who had mild COVID-19 (a few samples of this study predate the infection). Cell type and time point are not known. Sequenced sample: PBMCs or a T cell subset sorted from them (not recorded which).

This CDR3 reads CASSLWEGGSLQTQYF. The CDR3, as DNA: TGTGCCAGCAGCTTATGGGAGGGTGGGAGCTTGCAGACCCAGTACTTC. V and J are TRBV7-2 and TRBJ2-5; 7 positions agree with TRBD2. CDR1 is SGHTA, CDR2 FQGNSA, per germline. This CDR3 is 16 amino acids long. J lost 6 bases, V lost 2 bases, and 12 bases had no gene match.